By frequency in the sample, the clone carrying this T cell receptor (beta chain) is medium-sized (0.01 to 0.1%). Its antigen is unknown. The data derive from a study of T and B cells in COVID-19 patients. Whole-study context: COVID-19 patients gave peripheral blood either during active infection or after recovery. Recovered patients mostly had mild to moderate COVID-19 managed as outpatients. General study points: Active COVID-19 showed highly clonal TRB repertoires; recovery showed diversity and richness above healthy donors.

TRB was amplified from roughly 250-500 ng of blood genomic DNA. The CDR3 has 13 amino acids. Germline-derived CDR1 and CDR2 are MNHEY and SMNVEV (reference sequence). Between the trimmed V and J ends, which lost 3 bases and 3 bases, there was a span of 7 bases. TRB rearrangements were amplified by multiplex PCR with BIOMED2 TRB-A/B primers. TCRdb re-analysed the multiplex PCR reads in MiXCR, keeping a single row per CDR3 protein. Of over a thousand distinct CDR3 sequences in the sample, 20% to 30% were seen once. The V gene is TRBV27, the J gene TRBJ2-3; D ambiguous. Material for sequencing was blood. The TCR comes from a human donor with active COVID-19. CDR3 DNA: TGTGCCAGCAGTTTTATTGGGACAGATACGCAGTATTTT. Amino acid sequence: CASSFIGTDTQYF.